Presented here are 25 T cell receptor beta chains from one specimen sequenced in a study of blood T cells in healthy people across ages. Alongside a J-beta primer mix, a sample-barcoded 5' primer served in a second PCR lasting roughly 6 to 11 cycles. From the 5' RACE reads, TCRdb called clonotypes with MiXCR, one entry per CDR3 protein. The data hold approximately 850,000 distinct CDR3 sequences, with about 62% observed a single time. Sequencing was carried out using blood. The receptors stem from a man between 25 and 39 years old in good health.

This clonotype has only one observation. The chain is built from TRBV3-1 and TRBJ2-1, with D tentatively TRBD1 or TRBD2 (7 bases each). The germline V gene has CDR1 LGHDT and CDR2 YNNKEL (reference sequence). Between the trimmed V and J ends, which lost 4 bases and 7 bases, there was a span of 17 bases. The CDR3 spans 15 residues. This chain's CDR3 is CASSPWEGARNEQFF. The CDR3 DNA sequence: TGTGCCAGCAGCCCCTGGGAGGGGGCCAGGAATGAGCAGTTCTTC.

This chain connects TRBV7-2 to TRBJ2-1; D unclear. CDR3 length: 15 residues. V lost 6 bases and J 1 base, leaving 13 bases between the germline ends. Germline CDR1 SGHTA, CDR2 FQGNSA. CDR3 protein: CASSIQRQSYNEQFF. CDR3 DNA sequence: TGTGCCAGCAGTATCCAGCGCCAATCCTACAATGAGCAGTTCTTC.

The chain carries TRBV28 and TRBJ2-7; 11 nucleotides agree with TRBD2. V gave up 4 bases and J gave up 4 bases; unmatched junction bases: 9. The CDR3 length is 16 residues. Germline V gene lookup returns CDR1 MDHEN and CDR2 SYDVKM. The CDR3 loop reads CASSSSLAGGLYEQYF. The CDR3 coding sequence is TGTGCCAGCAGTTCATCTCTAGCGGGAGGTCTTTACGAGCAGTACTTC.

This clonotype has only a few counts. The V and J genes are TRBV18 and TRBJ2-7; D gene uncertain. The ends were cut back, 1 base at V and 5 bases at J, with 3 bases in the middle. The CDR3 runs 11 residues. The germline CDR1 and CDR2 sequences are KGHSH and LQKENI. The CDR3 region has the DNA TGTGCCAGCTCACCACGGGACGAGCAGTACTTC. It translates to CASSPRDEQYF.

For this clonotype: Its ends do not fully match the called genes, so a read error is possible. This chain uses TRBV6-1 with TRBJ2-5, with 7 bases aligning to TRBD1. The length of the CDR3 is 14 residues. The germline CDR1 and CDR2 sequences are MNHNS and SASEGT. The chain's CDR3 is CASSEGVGTEAQYF. In DNA form, the CDR3 reads TGTGCCAGCAGTGAGGGGGTCGGGACAGAGGCCCAGTACTTC.

This chain joins TRBV20-1 and TRBJ2-1, with 7 positions matching TRBD2. Germline V gene data show CDR1 as DFQATT and CDR2 as SNEGSKA (reference sequence). The CDR3 has 19 amino acids. J was trimmed by 0 bases and V by 4 bases; bases with no gene match: 18. Written as DNA, the CDR3 is TGCAGTGCTATTGGCCTAATAAGCGGGACGTCGTACTCCTACAATGAGCAGTTCTTC. As protein: CSAIGLISGTSYSYNEQFF.

This rearrangement joins TRBV3-1 to TRBJ1-1; the match to TRBD1 covers 8 bases. Germline V gives CDR1 LGHDT, CDR2 YNNKEL (reference sequence). J gave up 8 bases and V 6 bases, and 5 bases lay outside the gene matches. This CDR3 is built from 12 residues. The CDR3 coding sequence is TGTGCCAGCAGGACCGGACAGGGCGAAGCTTTCTTT. Protein: CASRTGQGEAFF.

This chain connects TRBV5-1 to TRBJ1-1, with TRBD1 as a possible D gene (5 bases). CDR1 SGHRS and CDR2 YFSETQ come from the germline V gene. The CDR3 sequence is 11 residues long. The V end was cut by 0 bases, the J end by 11 bases, with 8 bases between. The DNA of the CDR3 is TGCGCCAGCAGCTTGGGCAGGGCCGCTTTCTTT. Translated: CASSLGRAAFF.

Regarding this clonotype: This may come from a read error, since a much larger clone is one base off. The genes are TRBV3-1 and TRBJ2-5; tentatively, D is TRBD2 (6 bases). Deletions cut 2 bases from V and 11 bases from J, with 21 bases between. This CDR3 comprises 15 residues. Germline V lookup: CDR1 LGHDT, CDR2 YNNKEL (reference sequence). For the CDR3, the DNA is TGTGCCAGCAGCCAACCCAGCCGCGGGACGAATGAGCAGTACTTC. This codes for CASSQPSRGTNEQYF.

This clonotype was counted a few times. This rearrangement joins TRBV20-1 to TRBJ2-7; 8 bases are shared with TRBD2. The CDR3 extends over 12 amino acids. Germline values: CDR1 DFQATT, CDR2 SNEGSKA (reference sequence). CDR3 protein: CSASSGSYEQYF. In DNA form, the CDR3 reads TGCAGCGCATCTAGCGGGTCTTACGAGCAGTACTTC.

This chain connects TRBV5-1 to TRBJ2-5; possibly TRBD2 for D (6 bases). CDR1 is SGHRS, CDR2 YFSETQ, per germline. The CDR3 extends over 14 amino acids. Trimming stripped 5 bases from V and 4 bases from J, with 15 bases between. For the CDR3, the DNA is TGCGCCAGCAGAGCAGGGAGCGGGCGAGAGACCCAGTACTTC. Protein product: CASRAGSGRETQYF.

The chain carries TRBV5-6 and TRBJ2-5; TRBD2 is a possible D gene (7 bases). The CDR3 has 14 amino acids. The germline V gene encodes CDR1 SGHDT and CDR2 YYEEEE. V lost 3 bases, J lost 3 bases, and 12 bases lay in between. The CDR3 spells CASSWGGKKETQYF. The DNA of the CDR3 is TGTGCCAGCAGCTGGGGGGGCAAAAAAGAGACCCAGTACTTC. Variable domain in full (rest from reference TRBV5-6 and TRBJ2-5): DAGVTQSPTHLIKTRGQQVTLRCSPKSGHDTVSWYQQALGQGPQFIFQYYEEEERQRGNFPDRFSGHQFPNYSSELNVNALLLGDSALYLCASSWGGKKETQYFGPGTRLLVL.

The sample holds many counts of this clonotype. The chain is built from TRBV7-2 and TRBJ2-7, with TRBD1 matching over 10 bases. Trimming cost V 4 bases and J 6 bases; bases outside gene matches: 9. The CDR3 loop spans 15 amino acids. Germline lookup yields CDR1 SGHTA and CDR2 FQGNSA. The CDR3 protein is CASSSRTGGGSEQYF. CDR3 bases: TGTGCCAGCAGCTCCAGGACAGGGGGTGGATCCGAGCAGTACTTC.

The CDR3 bases are TGCAGTGCAACCGGGACAGGGGGCGCTGGGCACGAGCAGTACTTC. Translation gives CSATGTGGAGHEQYF. V is TRBV20-1 and J is TRBJ2-7; 12 nucleotides agree with TRBD1. Germline assignment: CDR1 DFQATT and CDR2 SNEGSKA (reference sequence). CDR3 size: 15 residues. Germline trimming cut 6 bases from V and 5 bases from J; bases unmatched to any gene: 11.

The chain uses TRBV9 and TRBJ2-1; D is possibly TRBD1 or TRBD2 (5 bases each). Germline assignment: CDR1 SGDLS and CDR2 YYNGEE. V shed 0 bases and J shed 4 bases, with 14 bases lying between them. The CDR3 covers 16 residues. CDR3 bases: TGTGCCAGCAGCGTAGACTCCGGGACCCTTTACAATGAGCAGTTCTTC. It encodes CASSVDSGTLYNEQFF.

The genes are TRBV10-3 and TRBJ2-3; D is ambiguous. Trimming took 2 bases from V and 3 from J, leaving 6 bases between them. The V gene's germline CDR1 is ENHRY and CDR2 SYGVKD. The CDR3 is made up of 13 amino acids. The CDR3 reads CAISEQETDTQYF. In nucleotides, the CDR3 is TGTGCCATCAGTGAGCAAGAAACAGATACGCAGTATTTT.

The J gene is TRBJ1-2, the V gene TRBV29-1, with D possibly matching TRBD1 (6 bases). V was cut by 5 bases and J by 7 bases, with 11 bases left in between. CDR1 and CDR2 (germline): SQVTM, ANQGSEA. The CDR3 contains 11 residues. CDR3 residues: CSVSRGGGYTF. CDR3 nucleotides: TGCAGCGTTTCCAGGGGAGGTGGCTACACCTTC.

This clonotype was seen only a few times. A much more abundant neighbour one base away suggests this may be a read error. The rearrangement joins TRBV7-2 to TRBJ2-7; perhaps TRBD2 as D (5 bases). Per the germline V gene, CDR1 is SGHTA and CDR2 is FQGNSA. V was pared by 1 base and J by 7 bases, with 14 bases between. The length of the CDR3 is 14 residues. The CDR3, as DNA: TGTGCCAGCAGCTTAGGTCCTAGCATCGATGAGCAGTACTTC. It specifies CASSLGPSIDEQYF.

As concerns this clonotype: Just one base apart from a much larger clone, this may be a read error. The chain employs TRBV7-9 and TRBJ1-1; 10 bases fit TRBD1. This CDR3 is built from 15 residues. Germline V gene sequence: CDR1 SEHNR, CDR2 FQNEAQ (reference sequence). After removal of 4 bases from V and 5 bases from J, the junction contained 7 bases not matched to a gene. CDR3 sequence reads: CASSWDRGGRTEAFF. The CDR3 bases are TGTGCCAGCAGCTGGGACAGGGGAGGAAGGACTGAAGCTTTCTTT. Combining the CDR3 with reference TRBV7-9 and TRBJ1-1 gives the whole variable domain DTGVSQNPRHKITKRGQNVTFRCDPISEHNRLYWYRQTLGQGPEFLTYFQNEAQLEKSRLLSDRFSAERPKGSFSTLEIQRTEQGDSAMYLCASSWDRGGRTEAFFGQGTRLTVV.

This clonotype was seen a handful of times. This chain joins TRBV7-2 and TRBJ2-5; D remains unclear. The DNA end is a closer match to TRBJ2-7, so the J assignment may be wrong. Germline V gene data show CDR1 as SGHTA and CDR2 as FQGNSA. The CDR3 covers 11 residues. DNA for the CDR3: TGTGCCAGCAGCAACCGATACGAGCAGTACTTC. It translates to CASSNRYEQYF.

This clonotype has just a few counts. The gene calls are TRBV20-1 and TRBJ2-5; 7 bases fit TRBD2. J gave up 1 base and V 3 bases, and 2 bases lay outside the gene matches. The CDR3 length is 13 residues. Germline V lookup: CDR1 DFQATT, CDR2 SNEGSKA (reference sequence). This CDR3 is CSARGGGQETQYF. The CDR3 DNA follows: TGCAGTGCTAGGGGCGGGGGCCAAGAGACCCAGTACTTC.

In DNA form, the CDR3 reads TGTGCCAGCAGCCCCGCCCCCGGGTTGAGGGATGGTGGCTACACCTTC. Residues: CASSPAPGLRDGGYTF. This chain uses TRBV9 with TRBJ1-2; D gene ambiguous. The CDR3 length is 16 residues. CDR1 and CDR2 (germline): SGDLS, YYNGEE. V lost 4 bases to trimming and J lost 7 bases, with 23 bases between them.

On this clonotype itself: A junction end diverges from the germline sequence, so it may reflect a read error. This sequence joins TRBV14 and TRBJ2-1, with TRBD2 identical over 10 bases. The germline V gene encodes CDR1 SGHDN and CDR2 FVKESK. The CDR3 extends over 18 amino acids. The CDR3 bases are TGTGCCGGCAGCCAGTATCCTGCGGGACTAGCGTCTCGGGGTGAGCAGTTCTTC. This sequence encodes CAGSQYPAGLASRGEQFF. Using reference TRBV14 and TRBJ2-1 for the parts outside the CDR3, the full variable domain is EAGVTQFPSHSVIEKGQTVTLRCDPISGHDNLYWYRRVMGKEIKFLLHFVKESKQDESGMPNNRFLAERTGGTYSTLKVQPAELEDSGVYFCAGSQYPAGLASRGEQFFGPGTRLTVL.

The V call is TRBV10-3, the J call TRBJ2-3, with no clear D. The CDR3 contains 12 residues. Germline V lookup: CDR1 ENHRY, CDR2 SYGVKD. The germline V and J ends were trimmed by 6 bases and 5 bases, with 9 bases remaining between them. As DNA, the CDR3 is TGTGCCATCAGCACCACAGAAGATACGCAGTATTTT. Amino acids: CAISTTEDTQYF.

Points on this clonotype: Since a much larger clone is just one base distant, this may be a read error. The chain is built from TRBV7-2 and TRBJ2-5, with D perhaps matching TRBD1 (6 bases). Per the germline V gene, CDR1 is SGHTA and CDR2 is FQGNSA. Deletions cut 2 bases from V and 11 bases from J, with 21 bases between. CDR3 length equals 15 residues. As DNA, the CDR3 is TGTGCCAGCAGCTTAATAGGGTGGGGGCGCAATGAGCAGTACTTC. This sequence encodes CASSLIGWGRNEQYF.